This TCR beta chain came from a study of breast tumors, draining lymph nodes, adjacent tissues. This clonotype has at least ten counts. As yet, its antigen is unknown. The lymph nodes were axillary draining lymph nodes from breast cancer patients. Study results and caveats: Tumors had less TCR diversity than lymph nodes, more than nontumor tissue.

Each CDR3 protein gets one entry after TCRdb re-called the multiplex PCR reads with MiXCR. Of 150,000 to 200,000 distinct CDR3 sequences in the sample, approximately 33% were seen once. Trimming took off 9 bases at V and 0 bases at J, with 9 bases between the two ends. There are 13 residues in the CDR3. CDR1 is MNHGY, CDR2 SVAAGI, per germline. The sequence was obtained from a female donor with breast cancer. Some clones in this sample may be carry-over from other donors' samples. This chain joins TRBV6-9 and TRBJ1-3; unclear D gene. The material sequenced was axillary lymph node tissue. The chain's CDR3 is CAREEISGNTIYF. CDR3 coding DNA: TGTGCCAGGGAAGAGATCTCTGGAAACACCATATATTTT.